The 3 T cell receptor beta chains given below trace back to one sample, sequenced in a study of PD-1 blockade in classical Hodgkin lymphoma. Only in-frame clones appear in the TCRdb table, and some are missing; sequencing was by immunoSEQ multiplex PCR. Among around 17,000 clones listed, approximately 86% were seen once. Each of the patients experienced relapse following autologous stem cell transplantation, and their brentuximab vedotin exposure differed. By magnetic negative selection, CD4+ T cells were purified from thawed PBMCs. Material: CD4+ T cells from blood, obtained at baseline. The receptors come from a human donor with classical Hodgkin lymphoma.

The chain joins TRBV10-3 to TRBJ2-7; D possibly uses TRBD1 or TRBD2 (7 bases each). Germline values: CDR1 ENHRY, CDR2 SYGVKD. The CDR3 consists of 19 residues. Trimming shortened V by 6 bases and J by 4 bases, and 31 bases separated the two germline ends. The CDR3 coding sequence is TGTGCCATCAGGGGGGGGAGACAGGGACATTTGGGGATCGCTTACGAGCAGTACTTC. It encodes CAIRGGRQGHLGIAYEQYF.

V gene TRBV19 combines with J gene TRBJ2-2, with TRBD1 matching 7 bases. The CDR3 contains 15 residues. V dropped 7 bases and J dropped 3; count of bases not matched to a gene: 8. Germline CDR1 and CDR2: LNHDA and SQIVND (reference sequence). The CDR3 here is CASTHGDSYTGELFF. CDR3 nucleotides: TGTGCCAGTACCCATGGGGACAGCTACACCGGGGAGCTGTTTTTT.

This clone was counted once. The junction and the germline gene differ at one end; a read error may be behind it. The rearrangement uses TRBV7-2 and TRBJ2-5, with D hard to call. The CDR3 extends over 13 amino acids. Germline CDR1 SGHTA, CDR2 FQGNSA. CDR3 nucleotide sequence: TGTGCCAGCAGCCTGGACCTCCAAGGGACCCAGTACTTC. Translated: CASSLDLQGTQYF.